What follows describes a single TCR beta chain. Data came from immunoSEQ multiplex PCR; TCRdb stores just in-frame clones and leaves some out. The sample records roughly 160,000 clones, under 90% being singletons. This specimen comes from a study of blood T cell repertoires in COVID-19. J lost 7 bases, V lost 1 base, and 10 bases had no gene match. Per the germline V gene, CDR1 is LGHNA and CDR2 is YNFKEQ. The CDR3 is 17 residues long. Material for sequencing was peripheral blood. The V and J genes are TRBV4-2 and TRBJ1-5; 10 positions match TRBD1. This clonotype was sampled from a woman of 80 years or more with acute or convalescent COVID-19. The CDR3 DNA is TGTGCCAGCAGCCAAGGACAGGGGGCGTTATCGGTACAGCCCCAGCATTTT. This gives the protein CASSQGQGALSVQPQHF.